Below, 17 T cell receptor beta chains from the same sample are listed, as sequenced in a study of blood T cell repertoires in COVID-19. Profiled with immunoSEQ multiplex PCR; TCRdb holds only in-frame clones, not every one. Of about 200,000 clones in the sample, around 94% were seen once. The sequenced sample was peripheral blood. These receptors were collected from a man aged 30-40 years with COVID-19, enrolled during active disease.

The rearrangement joins TRBV2 to TRBJ1-6; 9 bases are shared with TRBD1. This CDR3 is built from 15 residues. CDR1 SNHLY and CDR2 FYNNEI come from the germline V gene. V dropped 11 bases and J dropped 6; count of bases not matched to a gene: 11. CDR3: CASSPQGAFNSPLHF. Written as DNA, the CDR3 is TGTGCCTCTAGTCCACAGGGGGCCTTTAATTCACCCCTCCACTTT.

The rearrangement links TRBV2 to TRBJ2-2; 7 bases match TRBD1. The CDR3 has 15 amino acids. With V trimmed by 2 bases and J by 5 bases, 5 bases remained unmatched. Germline V lookup: CDR1 SNHLY, CDR2 FYNNEI. The CDR3 DNA is TGTGCCAGCAGTGAATTAGAGGGGGCAACCGGGGAGCTGTTTTTT. Protein sequence: CASSELEGATGELFF.

The V call is TRBV6-1, the J call TRBJ1-5; a possible D gene is TRBD1 (5 bases). This CDR3 is built from 16 residues. V was shortened by 1 base and J by 7 bases, with 17 bases between the two germline ends. Germline-derived CDR1 and CDR2 are MNHNS and SASEGT. DNA for the CDR3: TGTGCCAGCAGTGAAGAAAGTCAGGGCCTCGGGCAGCCCCAGCATTTT. Its translation is CASSEESQGLGQPQHF.

The rearrangement joins TRBV5-4 to TRBJ2-5; D is possibly TRBD2 (6 bases). Trimming took 5 bases from V and 4 from J, leaving 9 bases between them. This CDR3 has 12 residues. The germline CDR1 and CDR2 sequences are SGHNT and YYREEE (reference sequence). CDR3 region: CASRVGGETQYF. CDR3 in DNA: TGTGCCAGCAGGGTCGGGGGAGAGACCCAGTACTTC. Together with reference TRBV5-4 and TRBJ2-5, the CDR3 gives the full variable domain: ETGVTQSPTHLIKTRGQQVTLRCSSQSGHNTVSWYQQALGQGPQFIFQYYREEENGRGNFPPRFSGLQFPNYSSELNVNALELDDSALYLCASRVGGETQYFGPGTRLLVL.

V is TRBV19 and J is TRBJ2-7; unclear D gene. The CDR3 runs to 18 residues. CDR1 is LNHDA and CDR2 is SQIVND in the germline V gene (reference sequence). The V gene lost 3 bases and the J gene lost 1 base, with 22 bases spanning the gap. CDR3 residues: CASSIHRVGTSLSYEQYF. CDR3 DNA: TGTGCCAGTAGTATTCATCGGGTCGGTACGTCCCTTTCCTACGAGCAGTACTTC.

The V call is TRBV5-6, the J call TRBJ1-4; D is unclear. Trimming removed 3 bases from V and 8 bases from J, with 17 bases in between. The CDR3 is 15 residues long. Germline CDR1 and CDR2: SGHDT and YYEEEE. Here the CDR3 reads CASSSTRERGEKLFF. The CDR3, as DNA: TGTGCCAGCAGCTCGACGAGGGAACGAGGGGAAAAACTGTTTTTT.

CDR3 sequence reads: CASSLQTDSNQPQHF. CDR3 bases: TGTGCCAGCAGTCTTCAGACAGATAGCAATCAGCCCCAGCATTTT. The chain recombines TRBV2 with TRBJ1-5; D may be TRBD1 (5 bases). CDR1 is SNHLY, CDR2 FYNNEI, per germline. This CDR3 spans 15 amino acids. Trimming left V 5 bases short and J 0 bases short, with 11 bases between.

The chain links TRBV4-1 to TRBJ1-2; unclear D gene. The CDR3 is 13 amino acids. Deletions cut 3 bases from V and 7 bases from J, with 12 bases between. CDR1 MGHRA and CDR2 YSYEKL come from the germline V gene. The CDR3 coding sequence is TGCGCCAGCAGCCAGAGTTTTCCCGTTGGCTACACCTTC. Its translation is CASSQSFPVGYTF.

The chain joins TRBV5-6 to TRBJ1-2; TRBD1 aligns across 7 bases. The V segment lost 1 base and the J segment 6 bases; nucleotides outside the gene matches: 3. Germline V lookup: CDR1 SGHDT, CDR2 YYEEEE. The CDR3 is 13 amino acids. CDR3 loop: CASSLSRGDGYTF. The CDR3 DNA follows: TGTGCCAGCAGCTTGTCCAGGGGGGATGGCTACACCTTC.

CDR3 loop: CASSLVVNYGYTF. The CDR3 coding sequence is TGTGCCAGTAGTCTGGTAGTTAACTATGGCTACACCTTC. The V gene is TRBV19, the J gene TRBJ1-2; no reliable D call. Germline V gene sequence: CDR1 LNHDA, CDR2 SQIVND (reference sequence). Trimming pared 5 bases from V and 1 base from J, leaving 8 bases between. The CDR3 extends over 13 amino acids.

J is TRBJ2-3 and V is TRBV24-1; D might be TRBD1 (5 bases). Germline CDR1 reads KGHDR; CDR2 reads SFDVKD. CDR3 size: 13 residues. The V end was cut by 8 bases, the J end by 0 bases, with 8 bases between. CDR3 loop: CATTDTSTDTQYF. Here the CDR3 DNA reads TGTGCCACCACGGACACGAGCACAGATACGCAGTATTTT.

The V gene is TRBV11-2, the J gene TRBJ2-5; no firm D call. The CDR3 is made up of 13 amino acids. In germline, CDR1 is SGHAT, CDR2 FQNNGV. Trimming shortened V by 4 bases and J by 1 base, and 7 bases separated the two germline ends. CDR3 amino acids: CASSWASQETQYF. The DNA of the CDR3 is TGTGCCAGCAGCTGGGCAAGCCAAGAGACCCAGTACTTC.

The chain links TRBV3-1 (or the pseudogene TRBV3-2) to TRBJ1-2, with TRBD1 as a possible D gene (6 bases). With 0 bases removed from V and 5 bases from J, the gap between germline ends came to 10 bases. Germline CDR1 reads LGHDT; CDR2 reads YNNKEL (reference sequence). The CDR3 length is 14 residues. DNA of the CDR3: TGTGCCAGCAGCCAAGAATGGACAGCTTATGGCTACACCTTC. Encoded protein: CASSQEWTAYGYTF.

In regard to this clone: This sample also contains other DNA sequences that code for the same CDR3. The chain recombines TRBV19 with TRBJ1-2, with D maybe TRBD1 (6 bases). The V gene lost 7 bases and the J gene lost 3 bases, with 18 bases spanning the gap. Germline V CDR1 and CDR2: LNHDA, SQIVND (reference sequence). This CDR3 is built from 15 residues. As DNA, the CDR3 is TGTGCCAGTATAAAGAGATCGGACAGCTACTATGGCTACACCTTC. It specifies CASIKRSDSYYGYTF.

Worth noting for this clone: This CDR3 is also generated by other DNA sequences in the sample. The genes are TRBV18 and TRBJ1-2; no definite D call. Germline values: CDR1 KGHSH, CDR2 LQKENI. The V end was cut by 2 bases, the J end by 0 bases, with 7 bases between. This CDR3 has 14 amino acids. The CDR3 here is CASSPGGSNYGYTF. In DNA form, the CDR3 reads TGTGCCAGCTCACCAGGCGGTTCTAACTATGGCTACACCTTC.

The gene calls are TRBV27 and TRBJ1-2; D is perhaps TRBD1 (5 bases). CDR3 length: 13 amino acids. Between the trimmed V and J ends, which lost 6 bases and 4 bases, there was a span of 12 bases. Germline-derived CDR1 and CDR2 are MNHEY and SMNVEV (reference sequence). The CDR3 region is CASSRPGGYGYTF. CDR3 nucleotide sequence: TGTGCCAGCAGCCGCCCGGGGGGCTATGGCTACACCTTC.

The chain joins TRBV5-1 to TRBJ2-3, with D possibly being TRBD1 (8 bases). Germline lookup yields CDR1 SGHRS and CDR2 YFSETQ. This CDR3 comprises 19 residues. V lost 1 base to trimming and J lost 2 bases, with 23 bases between them. This CDR3 reads CASSLCPGGRGPDTDTQYF. CDR3 nucleotide sequence: TGCGCCAGCAGCTTGTGTCCGGGGGGCAGGGGGCCAGACACAGATACGCAGTATTTT.